This TCR beta chain was recorded in a study of spatial heterogeneity in lung cancer. Each CDR3 protein gets one entry after TCRdb re-called the 5' RACE reads with MiXCR. The sample contains 110,000 or so distinct CDR3 sequences, 9.5% to 14% of which appear only once. A few counts support this clonotype. Antigen unknown. The time point is: blood at routine non-recurrence follow-up after resection. From tumor, nontumor lung or frozen PBMC, whole RNA was taken unsorted for sequencing. Notes on the study in general: The study found ubiquitous expanded tumor TCRs in blood more at resection than follow-up.

This clonotype was obtained from a female donor with early-stage non-small cell lung cancer. The sequencing here drew on PBMCs, taken at follow-up.

The CDR3 protein is CASSLSAGGTGELFF. The DNA for the CDR3 is TGCGCCAGCAGCCTGTCAGCGGGAGGAACCGGGGAGCTGTTTTTT. The V and J genes are TRBV5-1 and TRBJ2-2; 9 nucleotides align to TRBD2. Germline V gene sequence: CDR1 SGHRS, CDR2 YFSETQ. This CDR3 region has 15 residues. Unmatched junction bases numbered 6, after V lost 4 bases and J lost 5 bases.